The rows below give T cell receptor beta chains drawn from one sample of a study of CD4 T cells in relation to SARS-CoV-2 and coronaviruses. The assay was immunoSEQ multiplex PCR, and TCRdb's table has in-frame clones only and misses some. This table has around 25,000 clones, 76% appearing once. These receptors lack a known antigen. Sequencing input: CD4+ T cells from PBMCs, cultured in vitro. These receptors were taken from a human donor in good health. The conserved cysteine and the conserved F or W are not part of the CDR3 here.

TRBV30	TRBJ2-5	AWSLGLAGSETQY
TRBV5-1	TRBJ2-3	ASSSLRAGGADTQY
TRBV5-4	TRBJ2-5	ASSPWASGSRETQY
TRBV7-3	TRBJ2-1	ASSLQTSAYNEQF
TRBV9	TRBJ1-6	ASSGELNSPLH
TRBV5-5	TRBJ1-5	ASSITGGEVQPQH
TRBV4-1	TRBJ2-7	ASSHGQGAYEQY
TRBV12-5	TRBJ2-7	ASGLGLTSGFLNEQY
TRBV9	TRBJ2-2	ASSVGPKAGELF
TRBV30	TRBJ1-3	AWSVGSGNTIY
TRBV2	TRBJ2-3	ASRDTSSTDTQY
TRBV25-1	TRBJ2-2	ASSEVSGGNTGELF
TRBV9	TRBJ2-7	ASSVKPQGEQY
TRBV30	TRBJ1-5	AWSPGHRNQPQH
TRBV15	TRBJ2-2	ATSIIAYTGELF
TRBV9	TRBJ2-1	ASSVILAGRNEQF
TRBV30	TRBJ1-5	AWSVRGNQPQH
TRBV5-1	TRBJ2-5	ASSLEGRQETQY
TRBV28	TRBJ2-1	ASSLSGRSYNEQF
TRBV2	TRBJ1-6	ASSLTGQAYNSPLH
TRBV6-4	TRBJ2-1	ASSDSLSGDYNEQF
TRBV2	TRBJ2-6	ASSRENANVLT
TRBV7-8	TRBJ2-7	ASSFEILAGPSYEQY
TRBV28	TRBJ1-5	ASSLLVSLGLNQPQH
TRBV11-1	TRBJ1-2	ASSQGGSSYT
TRBV5-5	TRBJ1-5	ASSMTGGGPNQPQH
TRBV3-1/TRBV3-2	TRBJ2-3	ASSQDQDSTDTQY
TRBV18	TRBJ1-1	ASSGGVNMNTEAF
TRBV18	TRBJ1-1	ASSPRGETEAF
TRBV28	TRBJ1-1	ASSPWTGENTEAF
TRBV5-1	TRBJ2-2	ASSFDRLSNTGELF
TRBV5-1	TRBJ1-5	ASSRGTSGDQPQH
TRBV24-1	TRBJ2-5	ATSESGQMTQY
TRBV18	TRBJ2-7	ASSYEAYEQY
TRBV20-1	TRBJ1-4	SASQQGPFNEKLF
TRBV5-1	TRBJ1-1	ASSDTGGTTEAF
TRBV4-1	TRBJ1-4	ASSQGERDRHF
TRBV5-5	TRBJ2-7	ASSPVVWGDEQY
TRBV6-2/TRBV6-3	TRBJ2-1	ASSYQRFTYNEQF
TRBV7-3	TRBJ1-2	ASSFSGGFGYT
TRBV10-3	TRBJ1-1	AISESGRGVNTEAF
TRBV5-4	TRBJ2-1	ASSWGLADGSYNEQF
TRBV3-1/TRBV3-2	TRBJ1-1	ASSPNRVVSTEAF
TRBV7-9	TRBJ2-6	ASSTTWGSGANVLT
TRBV5-1	TRBJ1-6	ASSLQGRARNSPLH
TRBV6-5	TRBJ1-5	ASDDSGVGQPQH
TRBV24-1	TRBJ2-2	ATSRTGELF
TRBV7-2	TRBJ2-1	ASSLDPDNEQF
TRBV7-7	TRBJ2-1	ASSEGLAAYNEQF
TRBV19	TRBJ2-5	ASSMGGTSGLRAQY
TRBV9	TRBJ2-1	ASNIDSYNEQF
TRBV4-1	TRBJ1-3	ASSQVGAGGNTIY
TRBV19	TRBJ1-1	ASSTIPDTEAF